This T cell receptor beta chain is drawn from a study of blood T cell repertoires in COVID-19 (dated by TCRdb to between 2020 and 2021). Describing the broader study: Samples covering the acute and convalescent phases of COVID-19 were provided by collaborators in the United States, Italy and Spain. The material from the prospective study consisted of cDNA or gDNA derived from T cells, B-cell-depleted T cells, or PBMCs. A freely available public database, intended as a resource for researchers studying the immune response to SARS-CoV-2, is where the repertoires were released. The dataset comprised deeply sampled blood TCRbeta repertoires from subjects exposed to, actively infected with, or recovered from COVID-19. Sample metadata almost always included a de-identified subject ID, COVID-19 status, age in years and sex. Samples came from the ongoing ImmuneRACE study (first 160 participants) plus 1,254 subjects from 6 global collaborators. HLA class I and class II types, where available, came from metadata supplied by the sample provider rather than from assay-based typing.

Each collaborating institution followed its own protocols to collect whole blood in K2EDTA tubes. For TCRbeta analysis, collaborator samples were shipped as frozen whole blood, as isolated PBMCs, or as DNA extracted from either sample type. For CDR1 and CDR2, the germline V gene lists LGHNT and FRNRAP. The CDR3 goes from the cysteine to the phenylalanine over 12 residues. Only the CDR3 DNA stays, 36 bases, in frame from base 1. Study-wide conclusions, independent of this receptor: Clinical and demographic metadata were provided uncurated, with the amount varying by source and participant.

Comments on this clone: The antigen it binds to is not known. One end of the junction is discordant with germline, which a read error may explain.

The immunoSEQ Assay, a bias-controlled multiplex PCR, was used to amplify TCRbeta CDR3 regions from genomic DNA. The source study handled its data this way. Nucleated cell counts per sample were estimated from amplification of reference gene primers within the assay. Sequence reads were collapsed and filtered to measure the absolute abundance of every unique TCRbeta CDR3 rearrangement. Productive Simpson clonality was computed per sample as the square root of Simpson's diversity index over productive rearrangements. TCRdb took over this immuneACCESS table, retaining in-frame rearrangements with V and J assigned. Such tables are incomplete; in checked studies, under half of the missing clones stem from an unresolved V gene, and the remainder is unexplained. V, J and clone size are those of that table, while D and trimming were read from the DNA. In all, the sample holds about 140,000 clones, and more than 60% of those were seen once. Together, the top ten hold roughly 9% of the sample.

In this chain, TRBV12-5 is recombined with TRBJ1-2; a confident D gene designation cannot be given. This clonotype was obtained from a woman aged 45 to 65 with active or convalescent COVID-19. Sequenced: peripheral blood. The CDR3 here reads CASGLNTYAYTF. The sequence in DNA is TGTGCTAGTGGTTTGAACACGTATGCCTACACCTTC.